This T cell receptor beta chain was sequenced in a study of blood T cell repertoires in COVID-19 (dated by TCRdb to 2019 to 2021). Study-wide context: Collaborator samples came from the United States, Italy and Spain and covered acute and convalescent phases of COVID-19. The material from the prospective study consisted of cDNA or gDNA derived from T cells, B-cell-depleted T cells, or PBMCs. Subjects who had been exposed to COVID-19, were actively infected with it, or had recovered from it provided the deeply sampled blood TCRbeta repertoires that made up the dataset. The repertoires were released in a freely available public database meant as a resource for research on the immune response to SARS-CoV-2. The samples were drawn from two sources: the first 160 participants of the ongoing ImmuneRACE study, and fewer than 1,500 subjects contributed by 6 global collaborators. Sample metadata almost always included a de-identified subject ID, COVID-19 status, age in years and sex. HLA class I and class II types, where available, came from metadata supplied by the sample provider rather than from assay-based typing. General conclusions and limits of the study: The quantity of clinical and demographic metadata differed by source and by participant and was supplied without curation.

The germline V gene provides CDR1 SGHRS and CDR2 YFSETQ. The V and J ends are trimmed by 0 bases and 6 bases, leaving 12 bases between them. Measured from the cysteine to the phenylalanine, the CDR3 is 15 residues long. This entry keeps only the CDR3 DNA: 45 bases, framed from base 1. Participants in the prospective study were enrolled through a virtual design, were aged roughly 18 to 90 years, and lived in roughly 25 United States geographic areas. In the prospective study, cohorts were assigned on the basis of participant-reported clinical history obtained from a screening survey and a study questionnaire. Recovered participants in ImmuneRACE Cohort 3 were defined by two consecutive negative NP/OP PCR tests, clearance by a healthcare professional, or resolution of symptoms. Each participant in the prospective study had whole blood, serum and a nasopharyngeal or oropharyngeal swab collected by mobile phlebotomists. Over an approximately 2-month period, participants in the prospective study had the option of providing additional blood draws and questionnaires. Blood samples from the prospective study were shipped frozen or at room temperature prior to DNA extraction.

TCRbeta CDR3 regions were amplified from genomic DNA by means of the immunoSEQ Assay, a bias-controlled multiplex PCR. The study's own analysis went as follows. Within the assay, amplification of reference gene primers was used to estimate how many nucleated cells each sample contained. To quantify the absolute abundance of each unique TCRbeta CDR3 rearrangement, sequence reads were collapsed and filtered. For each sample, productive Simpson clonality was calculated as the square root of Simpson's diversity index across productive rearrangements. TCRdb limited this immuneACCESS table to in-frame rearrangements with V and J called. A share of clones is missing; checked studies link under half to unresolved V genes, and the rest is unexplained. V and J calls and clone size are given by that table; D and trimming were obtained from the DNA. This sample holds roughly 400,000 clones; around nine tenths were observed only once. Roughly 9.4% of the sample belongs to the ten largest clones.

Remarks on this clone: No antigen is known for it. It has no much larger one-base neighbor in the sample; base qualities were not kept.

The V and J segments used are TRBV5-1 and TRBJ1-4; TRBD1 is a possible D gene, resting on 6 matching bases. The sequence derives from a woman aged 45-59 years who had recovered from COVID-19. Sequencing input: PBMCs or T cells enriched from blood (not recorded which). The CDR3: CASSLEGGLHEKLFF. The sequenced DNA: TGCGCCAGCAGCTTGGAAGGGGGTTTGCATGAAAAACTGTTTTTT. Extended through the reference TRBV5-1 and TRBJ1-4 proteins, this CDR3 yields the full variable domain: KAGVTQTPRYLIKTRGQQVTLSCSPISGHRSVSWYQQTPGQGLQFLFEYFSETQRNKGNFPGRFSGRQFSNSRSEMNVSTLELGDSALYLCASSLEGGLHEKLFFGSGTQLSVL.